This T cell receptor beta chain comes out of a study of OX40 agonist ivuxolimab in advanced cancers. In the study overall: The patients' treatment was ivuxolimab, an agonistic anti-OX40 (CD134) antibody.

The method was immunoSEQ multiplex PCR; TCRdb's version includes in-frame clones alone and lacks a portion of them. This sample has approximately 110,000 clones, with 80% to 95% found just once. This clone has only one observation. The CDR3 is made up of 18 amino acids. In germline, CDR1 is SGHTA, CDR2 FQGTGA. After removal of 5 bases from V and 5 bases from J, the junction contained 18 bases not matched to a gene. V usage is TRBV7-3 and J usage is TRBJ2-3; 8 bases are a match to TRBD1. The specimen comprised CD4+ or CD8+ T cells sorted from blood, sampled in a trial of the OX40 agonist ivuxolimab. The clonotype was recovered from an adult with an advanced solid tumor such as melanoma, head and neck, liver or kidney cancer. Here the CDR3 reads CASSPYPRAGGSEDTQYF. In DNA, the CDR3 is TGTGCCAGCAGCCCGTACCCCCGGGCAGGGGGCAGTGAAGATACGCAGTATTTT.